This TCR beta chain was recovered during a study of PD-1 blockade in mismatch repair-deficient tumors. The repertoire was sequenced with immunoSEQ multiplex PCR; TCRdb's copy has only in-frame clones and lacks some. The table includes 100,000 or so clones, under 90% detected once. This CDR3 is built from 16 residues. V was pared by 1 base and J by 4 bases, with 14 bases between. CDR1 and CDR2 from the germline V gene are MGHRA and YSYEKL. The study's findings and limits: Rapid post-treatment expansion, then contraction, generally preceding radiologic response, marked tumor-resident clones.

A remark on this clone: Its matching antigen is unknown.

The TCR-sequenced patients were a few responders to pembrolizumab. The receptor comes from an adult with mismatch repair-deficient cancer. This sample comprised peripheral blood, obtained approximately 35 weeks after starting pembrolizumab. The chain combines TRBV4-1 with TRBJ1-3, with D perhaps matching TRBD1 (5 bases). The CDR3 reads CASSQGRGSGGNTIYF. CDR3 coding DNA: TGCGCCAGCAGCCAAGGACGGGGCAGTGGAGGAAACACCATATATTTT.